The source of this T cell receptor (beta chain) is a study of blood T cell repertoires in COVID-19. For the study at large: The United States, Italy and Spain were the sources of the acute and convalescent COVID-19 samples. Sources were T cells, B-cell-depleted T cells, or PBMCs; the material itself was cDNA or gDNA.

Germline CDR1 is LGHNT and CDR2 is FRNRAP. There are 13 residues in the CDR3. Trimming removed 3 bases at V and 1 base at J, with 6 bases between. In the authors' methods: Reference gene primers were amplified, and this amplification served to estimate nucleated cell counts. Clones were read by immunoSEQ multiplex PCR, and TCRdb kept only the in-frame ones, dropping some. Clonal size and the V and J genes are those of that table, whereas D and trimming came from the DNA. The sample has around 100,000 clones; roughly nine tenths are singletons. This clone appeared once. The sequencing input was peripheral blood. V gene TRBV12-5 combines with J gene TRBJ1-2; D gene unclear. The clonotype originates from a human donor with active COVID-19. The donor label of this sample is uncertain. The CDR3 loop reads CASGFGGNYGYTF. As DNA, the CDR3 is TGTGCTAGTGGTTTTGGCGGTAACTATGGCTACACCTTC.